This T cell receptor beta chain was sequenced for a study of CD8 T cells in ankylosing spondylitis. The authors made TCR beta libraries by quantitative 5'-RACE with molecular barcodes. TCRdb re-called the 5' RACE reads through MiXCR, storing one row per CDR3 protein. The table has more than 60,000 distinct CDR3 sequences, about 6.2% seen once. CDR3 length: 15 amino acids. Trimming shortened V by 0 bases and J by 5 bases, and 13 bases separated the two germline ends. Germline lookup yields CDR1 LGHNA and CDR2 YNFKEQ. This clonotype was detected only a few times. Its specificity is not known. Findings and caveats of the study: Earlier reports found some motif variants in synovial fluid and blood in reactive arthritis. Reportedly, significant enrichment of disease-linked clones occurred in matched ankylosing spondylitis synovial fluid.

The sequenced material came from synovial fluid, either unsorted or a sorted T cell fraction (not recorded which). The sequence derives from a male donor with ankylosing spondylitis. The chain joins TRBV4-2 to TRBJ1-2; a weak D match, TRBD1 (5 bases). The CDR3, as DNA: TGTGCCAGCAGCCAAGATAGCCAGGGAGATTATGGCTACACCTTC. Translating gives CASSQDSQGDYGYTF.